The present TCR beta chain was sequenced within a study of OX40 agonist ivuxolimab in advanced cancers. The overall study: People in dose escalation had one of these cancers: hepatocellular carcinoma, melanoma, renal cell or head and neck cancer.

Produced via immunoSEQ multiplex PCR; TCRdb's table is partial and in-frame only. Among about 69,000 clones, 65% to 80% were seen once, and the ten largest hold approximately 2.5%. V was shortened by 4 bases and J by 3 bases, with 14 bases between the two germline ends. Per germline, CDR1 SGHNT and CDR2 YYREEE (reference sequence). The CDR3 extends over 15 amino acids. The V and J genes are TRBV5-4 and TRBJ2-1; D gene ambiguous. Sequencing used CD4+ or CD8+ T cells sorted from blood, obtained in a trial of the OX40 agonist ivuxolimab. The origin of this receptor is an adult with an advanced solid tumor such as melanoma, head and neck, liver or kidney cancer. In DNA form, the CDR3 reads TGTGCCAGCAGCCTAACAGTGGGTCTCTACAATGAGCAGTTCTTC. Translating it yields CASSLTVGLYNEQFF.